This entry features one T cell receptor beta chain sequence. Its target is unknown. As to time point: persistent/refractory GD, antithyroid drugs over 5 years with positive TRAb. PBMCs provided the RNA from which the TCR library was made. This specimen belongs to a study of regulatory T cells in long-lasting Graves disease. Study results and limitations: A greater number of public clonotypes (more than 2,500) was shared by persistent patients than by new patients (about 890). Persistent disease showed a preference for TRBV28, TRBJ1-2 and TRBJ2-5.

Sequencing libraries for TCR beta were prepared with iRepertoire HTBI primers and Arm-PCR of CDR3 regions. TCRdb independently ran MiXCR on the multiplex PCR reads; one entry per CDR3 protein. The sample shows 400,000 to 500,000 distinct CDR3 sequences, less than 25% of them seen only once. V dropped 0 bases and J dropped 2; count of bases not matched to a gene: 11. The germline CDR1 and CDR2 sequences are MGHRA and YSYEKL. The CDR3 runs to 18 residues. The chain employs TRBV4-1 and TRBJ1-1, with 8 bases aligning to TRBD1. This sample comprised peripheral blood mononuclear cells (PBMCs), obtained when the disease was refractory, from a patient treated with antithyroid drugs. The clonotype comes from a female donor with Graves disease. Here the CDR3 reads CASSQDPQGANVNTEAFF. The CDR3 region has the DNA TGCGCCAGCAGCCAAGATCCTCAGGGGGCAAACGTTAACACTGAAGCTTTCTTT.